This T cell receptor beta chain was identified during a study of vaccination effects on CD4 cells after COVID-19. Culture proceeded for about ten days, and CD4+ T cells were then isolated. In its sample, this clone was seen once. Its antigen is currently unknown. V was pared by 5 bases and J by 4 bases, with 11 bases between. CDR1 and CDR2 (germline): LNHDA, SQIVND (reference sequence). The CDR3 consists of 13 residues. Data came from immunoSEQ multiplex PCR; TCRdb stores just in-frame clones and leaves some out. The sample shows about 58,000 clones, approximately 80% of them seen only once. General study results and limits: At late timepoints after vaccination, vaccine- and infection-induced clones shrank markedly.

The rearrangement joins TRBV19 to TRBJ1-1; D ambiguous. Sequences were derived from CD4+ T cells from PBMCs cultured without peptide, sampled before COVID-19 vaccination. The TCR sequence derives from a human donor who received a COVID-19 vaccine. CDR3 protein: CASSEFDLTEAFF. The DNA of the CDR3 is TGTGCCAGTAGTGAGTTCGACCTCACTGAAGCTTTCTTT.